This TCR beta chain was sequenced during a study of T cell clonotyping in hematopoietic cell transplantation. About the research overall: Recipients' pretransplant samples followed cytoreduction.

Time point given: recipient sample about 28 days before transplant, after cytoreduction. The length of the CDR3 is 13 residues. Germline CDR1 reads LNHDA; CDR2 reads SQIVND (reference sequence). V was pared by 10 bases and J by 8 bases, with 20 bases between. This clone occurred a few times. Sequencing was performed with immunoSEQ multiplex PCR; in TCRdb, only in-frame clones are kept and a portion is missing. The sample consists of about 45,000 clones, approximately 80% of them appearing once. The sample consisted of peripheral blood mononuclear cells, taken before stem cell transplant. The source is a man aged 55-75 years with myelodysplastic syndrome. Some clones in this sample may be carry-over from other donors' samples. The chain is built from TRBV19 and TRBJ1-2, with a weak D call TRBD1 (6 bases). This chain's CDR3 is CAIRSPGARGYTF. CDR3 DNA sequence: TGTGCCATCCGTAGTCCGGGGGCGCGGGGCTACACCTTC.